These 10 T cell receptor beta chains originate from one sample sequenced in a study of blood T cell repertoires in COVID-19. Measured with immunoSEQ multiplex PCR; TCRdb has only the in-frame clones, and not every one. The table shows about 90,000 clones, with around three quarters occurring only once. The sample consisted of peripheral blood. These receptors were taken from a man aged 65 to 79 with acute or convalescent COVID-19.

This rearrangement joins TRBV12-5 to TRBJ2-5, with TRBD1 identical over 7 bases. CDR1 and CDR2 from the germline V gene are LGHNT and FRNRAP. The CDR3 is made up of 13 amino acids. The V segment lost 8 bases and the J segment 4 bases; nucleotides outside the gene matches: 7. Here the CDR3 DNA reads TGTGCTAGTAGGCTCGGGACAGCAGAGACCCAGTACTTC. It yields the protein CASRLGTAETQYF.

The gene calls are TRBV10-3 and TRBJ1-1, with 8 bases identical to TRBD1. The V segment lost 4 bases and the J segment 5 bases; nucleotides outside the gene matches: 6. The CDR3 runs to 14 residues. Germline values: CDR1 ENHRY, CDR2 SYGVKD. The CDR3 coding sequence is TGTGCCATCAGTGGCGGACAGGGTATGACTGAAGCTTTCTTT. Residues: CAISGGQGMTEAFF.

The chain carries TRBV27 and TRBJ1-1, with 8 bases aligning to TRBD1. The CDR3 loop spans 15 amino acids. The V and J ends lost 5 bases and 2 bases, in that order; junction bases with no gene match: 7. Germline CDR1 reads MNHEY; CDR2 reads SMNVEV (reference sequence). CDR3: CASSGTDRANTEAFF. The CDR3, as DNA: TGTGCCAGCAGTGGTACGGACAGGGCCAACACTGAAGCTTTCTTT.

The chain carries TRBV10-1 and TRBJ2-5; the match to TRBD1 covers 10 bases. There are 14 residues in the CDR3. Losses at the gene ends were 4 bases for V and 5 bases for J; bases not matched to a gene: 4. Per germline, CDR1 WNHNN and CDR2 SYGVQD (reference sequence). The CDR3 sequence is CASSAGQGMETQYF. The DNA for the CDR3 is TGCGCCAGCAGTGCGGGACAGGGGATGGAGACCCAGTACTTC.

This clone appeared a single time. V and J are TRBV7-9 and TRBJ2-3; 10 nucleotides line up with TRBD2. V was pared by 3 bases and J by 3 bases, with 6 bases of the junction left unmatched. Germline values: CDR1 SEHNR, CDR2 FQNEAQ (reference sequence). There are 16 residues in the CDR3. The CDR3 nucleotides read TGTGCCAGCAGCTTTTCCAGCGGGAGGGGAACAGATACGCAGTATTTT. This translates into CASSFSSGRGTDTQYF. Drawing the rest from reference TRBV7-9 and TRBJ2-3, the complete variable domain is DTGVSQNPRHKITKRGQNVTFRCDPISEHNRLYWYRQTLGQGPEFLTYFQNEAQLEKSRLLSDRFSAERPKGSFSTLEIQRTEQGDSAMYLCASSFSSGRGTDTQYFGPGTRLTVL.

The J gene is TRBJ2-7, the V gene TRBV6-1; the D gene is possibly TRBD1 (5 bases). Germline V gives CDR1 MNHNS, CDR2 SASEGT. The CDR3 consists of 13 residues. Trimming took 1 base from V and 2 from J, leaving 6 bases between them. As DNA, the CDR3 is TGTGCCAGCAGTGAAGTACAGGCCTACGAGCAGTACGTC. Its protein is CASSEVQAYEQYV.

Only one count was recorded for this clone. V gene TRBV6-1 combines with J gene TRBJ2-7; 7 bases fit TRBD1. The CDR3 contains 15 residues. Unmatched junction bases numbered 5, after V lost 3 bases and J lost 0 bases. CDR1 and CDR2 from the germline V gene are MNHNS and SASEGT. The CDR3 protein is CASSDTGVGSYEQYF. The CDR3 DNA sequence: TGTGCCAGCAGTGATACAGGGGTGGGCTCCTACGAGCAGTACTTC.

A few counts support this clone. The V gene is TRBV7-6, the J gene TRBJ2-3, with D unclear. The CDR3 runs 13 residues. Looked up from germline, CDR1 is SGHVS and CDR2 is FNYEAQ. Trimming removed 3 bases at V and 0 bases at J, with 4 bases between. CDR3 residues: CASSFESTDTQYF. CDR3 nucleotides: TGTGCCAGCAGCTTCGAGAGCACAGATACGCAGTATTTT. The full variable domain, with the rest looked up from reference TRBV7-6 and TRBJ2-3, is GAGVSQSPRYKVTKRGQDVALRCDPISGHVSLYWYRQALGQGPEFLTYFNYEAQQDKSGLPNDRFSAERPEGSISTLTIQRTEQRDSAMYRCASSFESTDTQYFGPGTRLTVL.

This rearrangement joins TRBV28 to TRBJ1-2, with a tentative D call TRBD1 (5 bases). Trimming removed 3 bases from V and 8 bases from J, with 13 bases in between. The CDR3 loop spans 13 amino acids. Germline assignment: CDR1 MDHEN and CDR2 SYDVKM. The CDR3 DNA is TGTGCCAGCAGTTTTGGGGGGGTCCAAGGCTACACCTTC. It translates to CASSFGGVQGYTF.

This clone appeared once. The V and J genes are TRBV7-9 and TRBJ1-2; D gene unclear. Germline V gene data show CDR1 as SEHNR and CDR2 as FQNEAQ (reference sequence). The V end lost 4 bases, the J end lost 4 bases, and 13 bases lay between the germline ends. CDR3 length: 14 amino acids. The CDR3 nucleotides are TGTGCCAGCAGCTCCTTTGCGGGAAGCTATGGCTACACCTTC. This encodes CASSSFAGSYGYTF.